This T cell receptor (beta chain) is from a study of response to subunit inactivated influenza vaccine. Whole-study findings and limits: New T cells are recruited in small numbers by each seasonal influenza vaccination, according to the authors' suggestion.

Germline V gives CDR1 ENHRY, CDR2 SYGVKD. The CDR3 has 19 amino acids. J was trimmed by 1 base and V by 0 bases; bases with no gene match: 12. One entry per CDR3 protein results from TCRdb running MiXCR on the RT-PCR reads. In the table there are approximately 530,000 distinct CDR3 sequences, over 10% of which are singletons. This clonotype was detected only a few times. Its antigen is not identified. Source: PBMCs from blood, taken about 40 days after vaccination. The receptor's source is a man aged 50 to 59 who received an inactivated influenza vaccine. V usage is TRBV10-3 and J usage is TRBJ2-1; 7 nucleotides line up with TRBD2. The DNA of the CDR3 is TGTGCCATCAGTGAGTCGGGTGCGAGCGGGGATACGTCCTACAATGAGCAGTTCTTC. It yields the protein CAISESGASGDTSYNEQFF.